Below, 16 T cell receptor beta chains from the same sample are listed, as sequenced in a study of T cell responses to AZD1222 COVID-19 vaccine. Profiling relied on immunoSEQ multiplex PCR, and the TCRdb table lists in-frame clones only, not all of them. This sample carries 150,000 to 170,000 clones, roughly nine tenths of them seen once, and the ten largest clones take 3.1%. The source material was peripheral blood, sampled on day 0 of AZD1222 vaccination. The source of these receptors is an adult in good health.

The rearrangement links TRBV7-2 to TRBJ1-2; D may be TRBD1 (6 bases). CDR3 size: 13 residues. Germline assignment: CDR1 SGHTA and CDR2 FQGNSA. V dropped 6 bases and J dropped 4 bases, with 12 bases sitting between them. CDR3 DNA: TGTGCCAGCAGTCCACAGGGTTCCTATGGCTACACCTTC. Protein sequence: CASSPQGSYGYTF.

The chain joins TRBV28 to TRBJ1-4, with TRBD1 as a possible D gene (6 bases). Trimming cost V 3 bases and J 6 bases, with 11 bases left between them. The CDR3 has 14 amino acids. Looked up from germline, CDR1 is MDHEN and CDR2 is SYDVKM. CDR3 residues: CASSFGGPDEKLFF. For the CDR3, the DNA is TGTGCCAGCAGTTTTGGGGGGCCTGATGAAAAACTGTTTTTT.

The chain is built from TRBV6-1 and TRBJ1-4, with TRBD1 matching over 7 bases. This CDR3 region has 16 residues. CDR1 and CDR2 (germline): MNHNS, SASEGT. After removal of 1 base from V and 6 bases from J, the junction contained 8 bases not matched to a gene. This chain's CDR3 is CASSEGGTAPYEKLFF. The DNA for the CDR3 is TGTGCCAGCAGTGAAGGGGGGACAGCGCCGTATGAAAAACTGTTTTTT.

V usage is TRBV9 and J usage is TRBJ1-6, with a tentative D call TRBD1 (6 bases). Germline V gene lookup returns CDR1 SGDLS and CDR2 YYNGEE. This CDR3 region has 16 residues. Trimming took off 0 bases at V and 7 bases at J, with 14 bases between the two ends. The chain's CDR3 is CASSVETRGSNSPLHF. CDR3 sequence (DNA): TGTGCCAGCAGCGTAGAGACAAGGGGGTCCAATTCACCCCTCCACTTT.

The chain links TRBV9 to TRBJ1-3, with D possibly TRBD1 on 5 matching bases. The CDR3 consists of 15 residues. V shed 3 bases and J shed 3 bases, with 13 bases lying between them. The V gene's germline CDR1 is SGDLS and CDR2 YYNGEE. CDR3 protein: CASSAGRRDGNTIYF. As DNA, the CDR3 is TGTGCCAGCAGCGCCGGGCGCAGGGATGGAAACACCATATATTTT.

The V gene is TRBV25-1, the J gene TRBJ1-4; D remains unclear. The ends were cut back, 6 bases at V and 4 bases at J, with 9 bases in the middle. The CDR3 spans 13 residues. Germline V CDR1 and CDR2: MGHDK, SYGVNS. This CDR3 is CASRALGNEKLFF. Here the CDR3 DNA reads TGTGCCAGCAGGGCCCTGGGTAATGAAAAACTGTTTTTT. The complete variable domain, with remaining parts taken from reference TRBV25-1 and TRBJ1-4, reads EADIYQTPRYLVIGTGKKITLECSQTMGHDKMYWYQQDPGMELHLIHYSYGVNSTEKGDLSSESTVSRIRTEHFPLTLESARPSHTSQYLCASRALGNEKLFFGSGTQLSVL.

The chain couples TRBV6-5 to TRBJ1-2; tentative D call: TRBD1 (5 bases). Per the germline V gene, CDR1 is MNHEY and CDR2 is SVGAGI. This CDR3 has 13 amino acids. The V gene lost 9 bases and the J gene lost 4 bases, with 15 bases spanning the gap. The CDR3 region has the DNA TGTGCCAGTCACCGGGGGGAGGGCTATGGCTACACCTTC. As protein: CASHRGEGYGYTF.

The chain couples TRBV2 to TRBJ1-1; D gene unclear. Germline V gene sequence: CDR1 SNHLY, CDR2 FYNNEI. The germline V and J ends were trimmed by 3 bases and 1 base, with 6 bases remaining between them. This CDR3 has 13 residues. The CDR3 spells CASSDDKNTEAFF. The DNA for the CDR3 is TGTGCCAGCAGTGACGACAAGAACACTGAAGCTTTCTTT.

The chain couples TRBV7-7 to TRBJ2-5; 12 bases align to TRBD1. The V gene's germline CDR1 is SSHAT and CDR2 FNYEAQ (reference sequence). V shed 4 bases, J shed 5 bases, and the junction held 8 bases outside the gene matches. This CDR3 has 16 residues. The CDR3 protein is CASSSQGQGAGETQYF. CDR3 nucleotide sequence: TGTGCCAGCAGCTCACAGGGACAGGGGGCTGGGGAGACCCAGTACTTC.

V is TRBV28 and J is TRBJ1-2; perhaps TRBD1 as D (5 bases). The length of the CDR3 is 13 residues. With 7 bases removed from V and 8 bases from J, the gap between germline ends came to 17 bases. Germline CDR1 is MDHEN and CDR2 is SYDVKM. For the CDR3, the DNA is TGTGCCAGCACCCTGGGGGGTTTAGGCGGCTACACCTTC. As protein: CASTLGGLGGYTF.

The CDR3: CASSYSRNGEKLFF. The CDR3 bases are TGTGCCAGCAGTTACTCGAGGAATGGTGAAAAACTGTTTTTT. The J gene is TRBJ1-4, the V gene TRBV6-5; no clear D. This CDR3 spans 14 amino acids. Germline lookup yields CDR1 MNHEY and CDR2 SVGAGI. Trimming removed 0 bases from V and 7 bases from J, with 9 bases in between.

This rearrangement joins TRBV9 to TRBJ1-5; no firm D call. This CDR3 region has 18 residues. The V end lost 0 bases, the J end lost 3 bases, and 19 bases lay between the germline ends. Germline V gene data show CDR1 as SGDLS and CDR2 as YYNGEE. The CDR3 spells CASSVDRRQVANNQPQHF. CDR3 bases: TGTGCCAGCAGCGTAGATAGGCGGCAGGTAGCAAACAATCAGCCCCAGCATTTT.

The genes are TRBV6-5 and TRBJ2-5; the D gene is possibly TRBD2 (6 bases). The germline gives CDR1 MNHEY, CDR2 SVGAGI. The CDR3 sequence is 15 residues long. Trimming stripped 6 bases from V and 0 bases from J, with 14 bases between. CDR3 DNA sequence: TGTGCCAGCAGAGGGCGGGGCCAGTACCAAGAGACCCAGTACTTC. Translating it yields CASRGRGQYQETQYF.

This chain connects TRBV2 to TRBJ2-7; the match to TRBD2 covers 8 bases. Germline assignment: CDR1 SNHLY and CDR2 FYNNEI. The trim removed 2 bases at V and 5 bases at J, leaving 11 bases unmatched. This CDR3 spans 16 amino acids. As DNA, the CDR3 is TGTGCCAGCAGTGAAATGGTCTTTAGCGGGGTTGACGAGCAGTACTTC. This encodes CASSEMVFSGVDEQYF.

This chain connects TRBV7-6 to TRBJ2-1; 11 bases align to TRBD2. The CDR3 runs 16 residues. The V and J ends lost 2 bases and 5 bases, in that order; junction bases with no gene match: 5. From germline, CDR1 is SGHVS and CDR2 FNYEAQ. The CDR3 sequence is CASSLTLAGGNNEQFF. The DNA for the CDR3 is TGTGCCAGCAGCTTAACCTTAGCGGGGGGGAACAATGAGCAGTTCTTC.

This chain links TRBV29-1 with TRBJ2-2, with D unresolved. CDR1 is SQVTM and CDR2 is ANQGSEA in the germline V gene. The CDR3 spans 13 residues. The V gene lost 3 bases and the J gene lost 0 bases, with 5 bases spanning the gap. CDR3 sequence (DNA): TGCAGCGTTGACAGGTCGAACACCGGGGAGCTGTTTTTT. It is translated as CSVDRSNTGELFF.